Here is one TCR beta chain with its context. Looked up from germline, CDR1 is MGHRA and CDR2 is YSYEKL. This CDR3 contains 14 residues. The germline V and J ends were trimmed by 2 bases and 0 bases, with 8 bases remaining between them. For repertoire sequencing, the TCR beta CDR3 regions were amplified from RNA transcripts. A first-round RT-PCR used HTBI primers, followed by a second-round multiplex PCR. TCRdb recomputed calls from the multiplex PCR reads with MiXCR, one row per CDR3 protein. The sample contains 200,000 to 300,000 distinct CDR3 sequences, around 50% of which appear only once. This specimen belongs to a study of Graves' ophthalmopathy and Graves' hyperthyroidism.

This sequence joins TRBV4-1 and TRBJ2-7; D uncertain. This sequence originates from an adult man with Graves' ophthalmopathy. The source material was peripheral blood. The CDR3 DNA is TGCGCCAGCAGCCAAAAAGACTTCTCCTACGAGCAGTACTTC. As protein: CASSQKDFSYEQYF.